This TCR beta chain stems from a study of cytomegalovirus exposure and HLA in healthy donors. Study background: Tens of millions of unique TCR sequences came from HLA-typed donors in an early release.

PCR employed 60 Vbeta and 13 Jbeta primers. Methods used by the authors: There were about 80 million unique TCR beta chains by a later count, and some 12 million of them were shared. The assay was immunoSEQ multiplex PCR, and TCRdb's table has in-frame clones only and misses some. V and J calls and clone size are those listed in that table; D and trimming were worked out from the DNA. In the table there are under 200,000 clones, roughly 80% of which are singletons. Study outcomes and limitations: Most observed TCR sequences were rare, whereas some public TCRs were detected in many donors.

This CDR3 is 18 amino acids long. V lost 3 bases, J lost 0 bases, and 6 bases stayed unmatched. The germline V gene encodes CDR1 SGHNT and CDR2 YYREEE (reference sequence). Comment on this clone: What it binds is not known.

Specimen: PBMCs. This sequence joins TRBV5-4 and TRBJ1-4; TRBD1 aligns across 12 bases. This TCR was recovered from a woman in her thirties in good health and CMV-seropositive. This CDR3 is CASSSGTGGRATNEKLFF. CDR3 in DNA: TGTGCCAGCAGCTCCGGGACAGGGGGCAGGGCAACTAATGAAAAACTGTTTTTT.